Listed below are T cell receptor beta chains from one sample, sequenced in a study of shared clonotypes between healthy human individuals. Clones were sequenced by immunoSEQ multiplex PCR, and TCRdb holds only the in-frame ones, with some missing. The sample holds some 2,500,000 clones, approximately 90% seen once. The sample taken for sequencing was naive CD4+ T cells from PBMCs. Receptors were obtained from a man younger than 30 in good health. Some clones in this sample may be carry-over from other donors' samples. Each CDR3 is given with its conserved first and last residue. A D gene is named only where the DNA matches it firmly. Clone size, where shown, is once, few, many, or a class for clones that have expanded.

size: NA
J: TRBJ1-6
V: TRBV30
D: NA
CDR3: CAWSEGRSPLHF
DNA: TGTGCCTGGAGCGAGGGAAGGTCACCCCTCCACTTT

size: once
J: TRBJ1-2
V: TRBV10-1
D: TRBD1
CDR3: CASSERETGCPYGYTF
DNA: TGCGCCAGCAGTGAGCGAGAGACAGGGTGCCCCTATGGCTACACCTTC

size: NA
J: TRBJ1-1
V: TRBV5-6
D: TRBD1
CDR3: CASSPKTGGNTEAFF
DNA: TGTGCCAGCAGCCCCAAGACAGGGGGAAACACTGAAGCTTTCTTT

size: NA
J: TRBJ1-4
V: TRBV5-1
D: NA
CDR3: CASSPTATTNEKLFF
DNA: TGCGCCAGCAGCCCCACGGCCACAACTAATGAAAAACTGTTTTTT

size: NA
J: TRBJ1-4
V: TRBV19
D: NA
CDR3: CASSLRTVVNEKLFF
DNA: TGTGCCAGTAGTCTACGGACGGTTGTCAATGAAAAACTGTTTTTT

size: NA
J: TRBJ2-5
V: TRBV5-4
D: TRBD2
CDR3: CATDSGGRGVETQYF
DNA: TGTGCCACCGATTCGGGCGGGAGGGGAGTGGAGACCCAGTACTTC

size: NA
J: TRBJ2-1
V: TRBV7-7
D: TRBD2
CDR3: CASSYSLAAGYNEQFF
DNA: TGTGCCAGCAGCTACTCCCTAGCGGCAGGCTACAATGAGCAGTTCTTC

size: NA
J: TRBJ1-4
V: TRBV7-8
D: NA
CDR3: CASSARGRTNEKLFF
DNA: TGTGCCAGCAGCGCAAGGGGCAGAACTAATGAAAAACTGTTTTTT

size: NA
J: TRBJ2-2
V: TRBV29-1
D: NA
CDR3: CSGSGIVAGELFF
DNA: TGCAGCGGTTCTGGGATTGTGGCCGGGGAGCTGTTTTTT

size: NA
J: TRBJ2-5
V: TRBV10-3
D: NA
CDR3: CAISQAGGETQYF
DNA: TGTGCCATCAGCCAGGCTGGGGGAGAGACCCAGTACTTC

size: once
J: TRBJ2-1
V: TRBV28
D: TRBD2
CDR3: CASSRGEWYSEQFF
DNA: TGTGCCAGCAGTCGGGGGGAGTGGTATAGTGAGCAGTTCTTC

size: NA
J: TRBJ1-2
V: TRBV5-4
D: NA
CDR3: CASSSDGNYGYTF
DNA: TGTGCCAGCAGCTCGGACGGCAACTATGGCTACACCTTC

size: NA
J: TRBJ2-3
V: TRBV27
D: NA
CDR3: CASRRGLGATDTQYF
DNA: TGTGCCAGCCGCAGGGGCCTAGGGGCCACAGATACGCAGTATTTT